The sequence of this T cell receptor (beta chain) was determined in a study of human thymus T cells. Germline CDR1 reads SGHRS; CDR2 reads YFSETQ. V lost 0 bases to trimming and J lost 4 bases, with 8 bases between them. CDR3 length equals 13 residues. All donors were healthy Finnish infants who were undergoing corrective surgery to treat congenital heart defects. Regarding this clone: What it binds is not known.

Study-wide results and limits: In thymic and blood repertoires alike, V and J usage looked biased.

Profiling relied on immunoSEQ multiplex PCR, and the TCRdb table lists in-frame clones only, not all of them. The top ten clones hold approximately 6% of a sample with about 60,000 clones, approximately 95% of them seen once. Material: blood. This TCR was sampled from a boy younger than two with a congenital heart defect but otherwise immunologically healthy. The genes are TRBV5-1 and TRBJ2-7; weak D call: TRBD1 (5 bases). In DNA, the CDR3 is TGCGCCAGCAGCTTGGGACAGATGTACGAGCAGTACTTC. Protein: CASSLGQMYEQYF.